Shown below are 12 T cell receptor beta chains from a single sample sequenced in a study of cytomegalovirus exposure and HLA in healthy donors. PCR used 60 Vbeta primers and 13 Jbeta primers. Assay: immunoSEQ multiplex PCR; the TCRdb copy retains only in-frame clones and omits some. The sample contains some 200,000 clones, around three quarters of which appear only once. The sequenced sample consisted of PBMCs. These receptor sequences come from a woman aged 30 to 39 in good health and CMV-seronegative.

For the CDR3, the DNA is TGCGCCAGCAGGCAGGGTCCTATGAACACTGAAGCTTTCTTT. Its protein product is CASRQGPMNTEAFF. The rearrangement uses TRBV5-1 and TRBJ1-1; tentative D call: TRBD1 (5 bases). Germline V gene data show CDR1 as SGHRS and CDR2 as YFSETQ. This CDR3 spans 14 amino acids. The V gene lost 5 bases and the J gene lost 0 bases, with 11 bases spanning the gap.

CDR3 in DNA: TGTGCCAGCAGCTTAGCCTCCCCCGGGAATATAGGCGGCTACACCTTC. Protein: CASSLASPGNIGGYTF. V is TRBV7-2 and J is TRBJ1-2; D gene ambiguous. Germline-derived CDR1 and CDR2 are SGHTA and FQGNSA. The CDR3 is made up of 16 amino acids. The germline V and J ends were trimmed by 0 bases and 8 bases, with 19 bases remaining between them.

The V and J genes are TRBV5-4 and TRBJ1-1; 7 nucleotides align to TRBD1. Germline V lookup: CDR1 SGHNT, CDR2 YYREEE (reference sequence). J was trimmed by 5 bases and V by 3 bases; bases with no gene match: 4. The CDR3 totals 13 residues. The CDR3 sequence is CASSSGTETEAFF. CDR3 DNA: TGTGCCAGCAGCTCAGGGACAGAGACTGAAGCTTTCTTT.

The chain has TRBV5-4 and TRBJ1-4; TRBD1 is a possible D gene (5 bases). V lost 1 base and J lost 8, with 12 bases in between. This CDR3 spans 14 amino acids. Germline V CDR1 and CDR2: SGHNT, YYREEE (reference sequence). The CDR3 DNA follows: TGTGCCAGCAGCTTGAGACAGACCGAGGAAAAACTGTTTTTT. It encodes CASSLRQTEEKLFF.

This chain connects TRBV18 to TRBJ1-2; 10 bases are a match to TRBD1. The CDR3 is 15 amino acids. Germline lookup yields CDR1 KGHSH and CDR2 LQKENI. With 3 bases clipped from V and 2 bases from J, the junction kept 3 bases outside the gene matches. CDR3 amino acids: CASSPDRGGNYGYTF. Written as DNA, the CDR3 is TGTGCCAGCTCACCGGACAGGGGGGGGAACTATGGCTACACCTTC.

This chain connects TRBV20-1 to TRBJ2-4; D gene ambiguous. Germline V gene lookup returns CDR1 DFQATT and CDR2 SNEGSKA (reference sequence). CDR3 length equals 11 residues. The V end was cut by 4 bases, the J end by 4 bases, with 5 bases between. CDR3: CSATQKNIQYF. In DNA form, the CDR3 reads TGCAGTGCTACCCAGAAAAACATTCAGTACTTC.

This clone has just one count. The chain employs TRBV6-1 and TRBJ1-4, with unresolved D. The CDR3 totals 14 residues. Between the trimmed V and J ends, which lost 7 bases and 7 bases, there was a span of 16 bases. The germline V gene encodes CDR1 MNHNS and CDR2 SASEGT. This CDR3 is CASTTMRVGEKLFF. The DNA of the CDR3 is TGTGCCAGCACGACCATGAGGGTGGGTGAAAAACTGTTTTTT.

The CDR3 bases are TGTGCCAGCAGCCGCAAACAGGGCCCAGTCAACACAGATACGCAGTATTTT. This sequence encodes CASSRKQGPVNTDTQYF. The chain combines TRBV14 with TRBJ2-3; D possibly corresponds to TRBD1 (6 bases). The CDR3 runs to 17 residues. Germline V gene sequence: CDR1 SGHDN, CDR2 FVKESK. V was cut by 4 bases and J by 2 bases, with 19 bases left in between.

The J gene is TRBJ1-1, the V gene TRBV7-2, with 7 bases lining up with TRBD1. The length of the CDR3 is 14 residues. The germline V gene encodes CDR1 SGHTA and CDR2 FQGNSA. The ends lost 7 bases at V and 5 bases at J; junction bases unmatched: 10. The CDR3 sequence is CASTSQGGLTEAFF. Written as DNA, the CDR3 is TGTGCCAGCACCTCTCAGGGGGGTCTGACTGAAGCTTTCTTT.

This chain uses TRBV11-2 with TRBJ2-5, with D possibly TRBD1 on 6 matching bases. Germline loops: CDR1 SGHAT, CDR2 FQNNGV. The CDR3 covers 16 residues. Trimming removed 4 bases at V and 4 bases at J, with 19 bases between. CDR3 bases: TGTGCCAGCAGCTCCAAGTCCTCGGCCAGGGGAGAGACCCAGTACTTC. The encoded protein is CASSSKSSARGETQYF.

CDR3 nucleotide sequence: TGTGCCAGCAGCCCCGAAGGCCGGGTTAGCTATGGCTACACCTTC. Translating it yields CASSPEGRVSYGYTF. The chain joins TRBV5-5 to TRBJ1-2; D gene uncertain. The germline V and J ends were trimmed by 4 bases and 4 bases, with 17 bases remaining between them. The CDR3 length is 15 residues. Per the germline V gene, CDR1 is SGHKS and CDR2 is YYEKEE (reference sequence).

The CDR3 DNA is TGTGCCAGCAGCGGACCGGGACTAGTAGCACTAGAGACCCAGTACTTC. This codes for CASSGPGLVALETQYF. The V call is TRBV11-2, the J call TRBJ2-5, with 8 positions matching TRBD2. This CDR3 region has 16 residues. With 5 bases clipped from V and 4 bases from J, the junction kept 12 bases outside the gene matches. Germline CDR1 reads SGHAT; CDR2 reads FQNNGV. Using reference TRBV11-2 and TRBJ2-5 for the parts outside the CDR3, the full variable domain is EAGVAQSPRYKIIEKRQSVAFWCNPISGHATLYWYQQILGQGPKLLIQFQNNGVVDDSQLPKDRFSAERLKGVDSTLKIQPAKLEDSAVYLCASSGPGLVALETQYFGPGTRLLVL.